Sequencing of this TCR beta chain was carried out in a study of T cell responses to AZD1222 COVID-19 vaccine. Overall study findings and caveats: The donors showed a predominance of white British ancestry and of females, with possible underestimation of clonal diversity.

CDR1 and CDR2 (germline): MNHEY, SMNVEV (reference sequence). V dropped 5 bases and J dropped 1 base, with 12 bases sitting between them. CDR3 length equals 14 residues. A note on this clone: Antigen: not known.

Assay used: immunoSEQ multiplex PCR; TCRdb lists only in-frame clones, some missing. The sample lists around 90,000 clones; around 91% were seen once. V gene TRBV27 combines with J gene TRBJ2-7; possibly TRBD1 for D (6 bases). The TCR sequence derives from an adult in good health. Specimen: peripheral blood, collected on day 0 of MenACWY control vaccination. CDR3 nucleotides: TGTGCCAGCAGTGCCCAGACAGGTTCCTACGAGCAGTACTTC. It codes for CASSAQTGSYEQYF.